The sequence of this T cell receptor beta chain was determined in a study of T cell repertoires in ileal Crohn's disease. Study-wide results and limits: Compared with non-smokers, active smokers at surgery showed more clonal expansions. Mucosal expansions were suggested to be mainly CD8 T cells.

On this clone: Its specificity is unknown.

This table comes from immunoSEQ multiplex PCR, and its TCRdb copy is limited to in-frame clones, with some not included. The repertoire holds about 12,000 clones, with 82% as singletons. Germline CDR1 and CDR2: PRHDT and FYEKMQ (reference sequence). Between the trimmed V and J ends, which lost 5 bases and 0 bases, there was a span of 8 bases. The CDR3 covers 13 residues. As to time point: neoterminal ileum biopsy at postoperative endoscopy, about 6 months after surgery. The sample taken for sequencing was ileal tissue. The sequence was collected from an adult with Crohn's disease. This rearrangement joins TRBV13 to TRBJ2-7; D remains unclear. The CDR3 protein is CASSPPSSYEQYF. The CDR3 DNA reads TGTGCCAGCAGCCCCCCCAGCTCCTACGAGCAGTACTTC.